These 28 T cell receptor beta chains were sequenced from one sample in a study of shared clonotypes between healthy human individuals. Here immunoSEQ multiplex PCR was the method, and the copy in TCRdb shows in-frame clones only, minus some. The table records more than 2 million clones, 95% of them present only once. The sequencing sample was made of naive CD4+ T cells sorted from blood. Subset described: CD45RA+ positively selected. The receptors here all came from a man younger than 35 in good health.

This sequence joins TRBV19 and TRBJ2-7, with D perhaps matching TRBD1 (5 bases). Deletions cut 7 bases from V and 5 bases from J, with 9 bases between. CDR1 is LNHDA, CDR2 SQIVND, per germline (reference sequence). CDR3 length: 11 residues. The CDR3 sequence is CASNLGHEQYF. CDR3 bases: TGTGCCAGTAATTTGGGGCACGAGCAGTACTTC.

Here the CDR3 DNA reads TGTGCCAGCTCACCACTAATGAGCACAGATACGCAGTATTTT. It specifies CASSPLMSTDTQYF. The chain has TRBV18 and TRBJ2-3; no definite D call. Trimming took off 1 base at V and 0 bases at J, with 5 bases between the two ends. CDR1 and CDR2 from the germline V gene are KGHSH and LQKENI. There are 14 residues in the CDR3.

V usage is TRBV28 and J usage is TRBJ1-2; TRBD1 matches 7 bases. With V trimmed by 8 bases and J by 4 bases, 10 bases remained unmatched. The CDR3 has 14 residues. Germline assignment: CDR1 MDHEN and CDR2 SYDVKM. The CDR3 sequence: CASRRDSQPYGYTF. The DNA for the CDR3 is TGTGCCAGCCGGCGGGACAGCCAGCCCTATGGCTACACCTTC.

The chain is built from TRBV6-1 and TRBJ1-2, with a tentative D call TRBD1 (5 bases). Trimming pared 4 bases from V and 5 bases from J, leaving 11 bases between. CDR1 is MNHNS, CDR2 SASEGT, per germline. CDR3 length: 13 residues. This CDR3 reads CASSGQLIYGYTF. The CDR3 DNA reads as TGTGCCAGCAGTGGACAGCTAATATATGGCTACACCTTC.

Comment on this clone: The missing conserved phenylalanine or tryptophan at the end of this CDR3 makes a read error likely. The rearrangement joins TRBV30 to TRBJ2-4; D may be TRBD2 (5 bases). The CDR3 spans 13 residues. Trimming cost V 5 bases and J 6 bases, with 14 bases left between them. CDR1 and CDR2 (germline): GTSNPN, SVGIG (reference sequence). For the CDR3, the DNA is TGTGCCTGGGCCACCGCAGGAGGAAACATTCAGTACCTC. Encoded protein: CAWATAGGNIQYL.

V gene TRBV6-6 combines with J gene TRBJ2-5, with D possibly being TRBD1 or TRBD2 (6 bases each). The CDR3 length is 16 residues. Germline CDR1 and CDR2: MNHNY and SVGAGI (reference sequence). V was shortened by 0 bases and J by 2 bases, with 13 bases between the two germline ends. CDR3 sequence reads: CASSYSRGPAQETQYF. The CDR3 nucleotides read TGTGCCAGCAGTTACTCACGGGGGCCGGCGCAAGAGACCCAGTACTTC.

The chain carries TRBV2 and TRBJ2-7, with 7 nucleotides matching TRBD1. Germline V CDR1 and CDR2: SNHLY, FYNNEI. Unmatched junction bases numbered 3, after V lost 2 bases and J lost 5 bases. The CDR3 totals 13 residues. The CDR3 nucleotides read TGTGCCAGCAGTGAACGACAGGGAAACGAGCAGTACTTC. Translated: CASSERQGNEQYF.

The chain uses TRBV7-2 and TRBJ2-7; 13 bases are a match to TRBD2. The CDR3 is 16 amino acids. The germline V gene encodes CDR1 SGHTA and CDR2 FQGNSA. V lost 5 bases, J lost 7 bases, and 11 bases stayed unmatched. The chain's CDR3 is CASSPWTSGRIGEQYF. CDR3 nucleotide sequence: TGTGCCAGCAGCCCTTGGACTAGCGGGAGAATTGGGGAGCAGTACTTC.

The chain employs TRBV28 and TRBJ2-7; possibly TRBD2 for D (7 bases). V lost 2 bases to trimming and J lost 6 bases, with 17 bases between them. Germline loops: CDR1 MDHEN, CDR2 SYDVKM. This CDR3 is 15 amino acids long. The CDR3 sequence is CASSLTHARGGEQYF. CDR3 bases: TGTGCCAGCAGTTTAACCCATGCAAGGGGGGGCGAGCAGTACTTC.

V gene TRBV11-2 combines with J gene TRBJ1-6; TRBD1 matches at 7 bases. V shed 3 bases, J shed 7 bases, and the junction held 6 bases outside the gene matches. CDR1 and CDR2 (germline): SGHAT, FQNNGV. CDR3 size: 15 residues. The chain's CDR3 is CASSLVTGANSPLHF. The CDR3 nucleotides read TGTGCCAGCAGCTTGGTAACAGGGGCAAATTCACCCCTCCACTTT.

The chain recombines TRBV5-4 with TRBJ1-3; no clear D. The V and J ends lost 5 bases and 4 bases respectively, with 10 bases between them. The CDR3 runs 13 residues. Germline V gene lookup returns CDR1 SGHNT and CDR2 YYREEE (reference sequence). The CDR3 sequence: CASRPSGGNTIYF. The CDR3 DNA follows: TGTGCCAGCAGACCCTCCGGGGGAAACACCATATATTTT.

The V call is TRBV30, the J call TRBJ2-4; D is unresolved. Trimming left V 8 bases short and J 0 bases short, with 8 bases between. The length of the CDR3 is 12 residues. The germline V gene has CDR1 GTSNPN and CDR2 SVGIG (reference sequence). The CDR3 DNA reads as TGTGCCACCAGATTAGCCAAAAACATTCAGTACTTC. Its protein is CATRLAKNIQYF.

This chain uses TRBV6-5 with TRBJ2-3; 9 bases are shared with TRBD1. V was clipped by 5 bases and J by 10 bases; unmatched bases: 4. Germline values: CDR1 MNHEY, CDR2 SVGAGI. The CDR3 covers 12 residues. CDR3 protein: CASSPGQGAQYF. The CDR3, as DNA: TGTGCCAGCAGTCCGGGACAGGGTGCGCAGTATTTT.

The V call is TRBV14, the J call TRBJ2-1; D perhaps matches TRBD2 (5 bases). This CDR3 has 15 amino acids. The V gene lost 4 bases and the J gene lost 2 bases, with 12 bases spanning the gap. CDR1 is SGHDN and CDR2 is FVKESK in the germline V gene. CDR3 nucleotides: TGTGCCAGCAGCCCTTGGACTGCTGCCTACAATGAGCAGTTCTTC. It specifies CASSPWTAAYNEQFF.

This clone has a single count. The chain joins TRBV7-9 to TRBJ1-2; possible D gene TRBD1, 6 bases. The V end was cut by 1 base, the J end by 7 bases, with 13 bases between. The germline CDR1 and CDR2 sequences are SEHNR and FQNEAQ (reference sequence). This CDR3 spans 14 amino acids. CDR3 region: CASSLEGQLSGYTF. In DNA form, the CDR3 reads TGTGCCAGCAGCTTAGAGGGACAACTGAGTGGCTACACCTTC. Combining the CDR3 with reference TRBV7-9 and TRBJ1-2 gives the whole variable domain DTGVSQNPRHKITKRGQNVTFRCDPISEHNRLYWYRQTLGQGPEFLTYFQNEAQLEKSRLLSDRFSAERPKGSFSTLEIQRTEQGDSAMYLCASSLEGQLSGYTFGSGTRLTVV.

The V gene is TRBV6-6, the J gene TRBJ2-5; no clear D. Germline V gene sequence: CDR1 MNHNY, CDR2 SVGAGI (reference sequence). CDR3 size: 13 residues. The V end lost 2 bases, the J end lost 0 bases, and 4 bases lay between the germline ends. In DNA form, the CDR3 reads TGTGCCAGCAGTTACCTGCACCAAGAGACCCAGTACTTC. It is translated as CASSYLHQETQYF.

This clone was found once. The chain has TRBV10-3 and TRBJ2-5; 7 positions match TRBD1. With V trimmed by 5 bases and J by 5 bases, 5 bases remained unmatched. The length of the CDR3 is 13 residues. Germline V gene sequence: CDR1 ENHRY, CDR2 SYGVKD. The CDR3 sequence is CAISTETGETQYF. Here the CDR3 DNA reads TGTGCCATCAGTACCGAGACAGGGGAGACCCAGTACTTC.

The gene calls are TRBV2 and TRBJ2-3, with 12 nucleotides matching TRBD2. The CDR3 runs to 15 residues. Looked up from germline, CDR1 is SNHLY and CDR2 is FYNNEI. Losses at the gene ends were 4 bases for V and 4 bases for J; bases not matched to a gene: 3. This CDR3 reads CASSVTSGGADTQYF. CDR3 DNA: TGTGCCAGCAGTGTGACTAGCGGGGGAGCAGATACGCAGTATTTT.

The chain carries TRBV5-1 and TRBJ2-5, with unresolved D. The CDR3 has 13 amino acids. V shed 1 base and J shed 5 bases, with 9 bases lying between them. The germline CDR1 and CDR2 sequences are SGHRS and YFSETQ. In DNA, the CDR3 is TGCGCCAGCAGCTTGATCGTAGGGGAGACCCAGTACTTC. This translates into CASSLIVGETQYF.

Turning to this clone: Other DNA sequences of this sample code for an identical CDR3. This chain's CDR3 is CASSSGQMNTEAFF. Written as DNA, the CDR3 is TGCGCCAGCAGCTCCGGACAAATGAACACTGAAGCTTTCTTT. V usage is TRBV5-1 and J usage is TRBJ1-1; tentative D call: TRBD1 (5 bases). Trimming removed 3 bases at V and 0 bases at J, with 9 bases between. Looked up from germline, CDR1 is SGHRS and CDR2 is YFSETQ. The CDR3 spans 14 residues.

The gene calls are TRBV28 and TRBJ1-2; D call uncertain. Trimming shortened V by 4 bases and J by 5 bases, and 11 bases separated the two germline ends. The CDR3 contains 13 residues. Looked up from germline, CDR1 is MDHEN and CDR2 is SYDVKM. CDR3 sequence (DNA): TGTGCCAGCAGTTCCTCCTTGAGGTATGGCTACACCTTC. Protein sequence: CASSSSLRYGYTF.

V usage is TRBV2 and J usage is TRBJ2-7, with 11 bases identical to TRBD2. The germline V gene has CDR1 SNHLY and CDR2 FYNNEI. J gave up 0 bases and V 6 bases, and 1 base lay outside the gene matches. The length of the CDR3 is 14 residues. The CDR3: CASRTSGVSYEQYF. The CDR3 DNA reads as TGTGCCAGCAGGACTAGCGGGGTCTCCTACGAGCAGTACTTC.

The V and J genes are TRBV27 and TRBJ1-1; no clear D. The CDR3 consists of 12 residues. Germline CDR1 MNHEY, CDR2 SMNVEV (reference sequence). Trimming shortened V by 5 bases and J by 8 bases, and 12 bases separated the two germline ends. The CDR3: CASSQPPSEAFF. In DNA form, the CDR3 reads TGTGCCAGCAGTCAACCCCCATCCGAAGCTTTCTTT.

The J gene is TRBJ1-5, the V gene TRBV29-1; D is unclear. Germline CDR1 SQVTM, CDR2 ANQGSEA. The V end was cut by 4 bases, the J end by 3 bases, with 16 bases between. This CDR3 is 15 amino acids long. The chain's CDR3 is CSVVLGNKNNQPQHF. The CDR3 nucleotides read TGCAGCGTTGTCCTAGGCAATAAAAACAATCAGCCCCAGCATTTT.

The chain combines TRBV5-6 with TRBJ1-1; no clear D. Between the trimmed V and J ends, which lost 4 bases and 2 bases, there was a span of 12 bases. Germline V gene sequence: CDR1 SGHDT, CDR2 YYEEEE. CDR3 size: 14 residues. The CDR3 nucleotides are TGTGCCAGCAGCCAGGTTAGGGATAACACTGAAGCTTTCTTT. Encoded protein: CASSQVRDNTEAFF.

The J gene is TRBJ2-7, the V gene TRBV7-9; TRBD1 is a possible D gene (6 bases). Germline V gives CDR1 SEHNR, CDR2 FQNEAQ (reference sequence). The V end lost 3 bases, the J end lost 2 bases, and 11 bases lay between the germline ends. The CDR3 is made up of 14 amino acids. The CDR3: CASSLGAETYEQYF. The CDR3 bases are TGTGCCAGCAGCTTGGGGGCCGAGACCTACGAGCAGTACTTC.

The chain combines TRBV30 with TRBJ2-2, with D possibly TRBD2 on 5 matching bases. There are 13 residues in the CDR3. Germline V gene data show CDR1 as GTSNPN and CDR2 as SVGIG (reference sequence). V shed 0 bases and J shed 7 bases, with 9 bases lying between them. In DNA, the CDR3 is TGTGCCTGGAGTGTATCTAGCCGCGGGGAGCTGTTTTTT. This codes for CAWSVSSRGELFF.

This rearrangement joins TRBV4-1 to TRBJ2-1; 7 nucleotides agree with TRBD2. Per germline, CDR1 MGHRA and CDR2 YSYEKL. This CDR3 has 17 amino acids. Trimming at V came to 0 bases and at J to 0 bases, leaving 5 bases not matched to a gene. The CDR3 DNA reads as TGCGCCAGCAGCCAAGAACCTACTAGCGTCTCCTACAATGAGCAGTTCTTC. Its protein is CASSQEPTSVSYNEQFF.